This record covers a single T cell receptor (beta chain). The antigen is not known. These data originate in a study of cytomegalovirus exposure and HLA in healthy donors. Whole-study results and caveats: CMV serostatus stood as the only immune exposure information on hand.

Trimming shortened V by 3 bases and J by 2 bases, and 8 bases separated the two germline ends. Germline V gives CDR1 MGHDK, CDR2 SYGVNS. The CDR3 contains 15 residues. Primers: 60 Vbeta forward and 13 Jbeta reverse. Generated by immunoSEQ multiplex PCR, the TCRdb table keeps only in-frame clones and is missing some. The table shows 99,000 or so clones, with about 85% occurring only once. This TCR came from a female donor in good health and CMV-seropositive. Sequenced: PBMCs. This chain uses TRBV25-1 with TRBJ1-6, with D tentatively TRBD1 (5 bases). DNA for the CDR3: TGTGCCAGCAGTGAGACAGAGGCCTATAATTCACCCCTCCACTTT. This gives the protein CASSETEAYNSPLHF.